The 29 T cell receptor beta chains below all came from one sample that was sequenced in a study of vaccination and CD4 T cells after COVID-19. The sample's treatment: approximately nine-day PBMC culture with coronavirus spike peptide pools or control peptides (ViraFEST assay). For these TCRs, the target antigens are not known. An Oncomine TCR Beta short-read assay was used to sequence the DNA from cultured CD4+ T cells. MiXCR, applied by TCRdb to the PCR reads, yields one record per CDR3 protein. The data show roughly 15,000 distinct CDR3 sequences, around 58% seen once. The sample taken for sequencing was CD4+ T cells from blood, cultured in vitro. Every receptor here comes from a human donor who had recovered from COVID-19.

V and J are TRBV28 and TRBJ2-7; TRBD1 aligns across 10 bases. The CDR3 totals 21 residues. Trimming removed 3 bases from V and 2 bases from J; junction bases left unmatched: 22. Germline V gives CDR1 MDHEN, CDR2 SYDVKM. CDR3 protein: CASSFTQGQGKAIGRPYEQYF. DNA of the CDR3: TGTGCCAGCAGTTTCACCCAGGGACAGGGGAAGGCAATCGGGCGTCCCTACGAGCAGTACTTC.

This chain links TRBV3-1 with TRBJ2-3; D gene uncertain. The germline CDR1 and CDR2 sequences are LGHDT and YNNKEL (reference sequence). The V and J ends lost 1 base and 4 bases respectively, with 6 bases between them. The CDR3 runs 13 residues. The chain's CDR3 is CASSQARPDTQYF. CDR3 DNA sequence: TGTGCCAGCAGCCAAGCGAGACCAGATACGCAGTATTTT.

This clonotype was counted only a few times. The J gene is TRBJ2-3, the V gene TRBV20-1; TRBD1 is a possible D gene (6 bases). V shed 7 bases and J shed 3 bases, with 8 bases lying between them. The germline gives CDR1 DFQATT, CDR2 SNEGSKA (reference sequence). This CDR3 is 11 amino acids long. The CDR3 loop is CSVQGTDTQYF. The CDR3 coding sequence is TGCAGTGTTCAGGGGACAGATACGCAGTATTTT.

The chain employs TRBV20-1 and TRBJ2-2, with TRBD2 matching over 11 bases. Germline V gene sequence: CDR1 DFQATT, CDR2 SNEGSKA (reference sequence). This CDR3 has 15 amino acids. Trimming cost V 6 bases and J 5 bases; bases outside gene matches: 8. In nucleotides, the CDR3 is TGCAGTGCGCAACCCGGGACTAGCGGAACCGGGGAGCTGTTTTTT. Translating gives CSAQPGTSGTGELFF.

This clonotype has just a few counts. The rearrangement joins TRBV6-4 to TRBJ1-2, with D possibly matching TRBD1 (6 bases). Trimming took 4 bases from V and 7 from J, leaving 13 bases between them. The CDR3 loop spans 13 amino acids. CDR1 and CDR2 from the germline V gene are MRHNA and SNTAGT. The CDR3: CASSAGGGGGYTF. DNA of the CDR3: TGTGCCAGCAGTGCGGGGGGCGGTGGTGGCTACACCTTC.

The chain uses TRBV7-6 and TRBJ2-1; 10 nucleotides match TRBD2. Germline CDR1 and CDR2: SGHVS and FNYEAQ. The CDR3 covers 17 residues. V dropped 0 bases and J dropped 6; count of bases not matched to a gene: 8. The CDR3 DNA reads TGTGCCAGCAGCTTAGCCCAACGGGCTAGCGGGAGCAATGAGCAGTTCTTC. Residues: CASSLAQRASGSNEQFF.

This sequence joins TRBV20-1 and TRBJ2-3, with 7 bases fitting TRBD2. The CDR3 totals 16 residues. Germline V gene data show CDR1 as DFQATT and CDR2 as SNEGSKA (reference sequence). Trimming at V came to 3 bases and at J to 2 bases, leaving 11 bases not matched to a gene. The CDR3 nucleotides are TGCAGTGCTAGCCCGCGGGAGACCGCCTACACAGATACGCAGTATTTT. Translation: CSASPRETAYTDTQYF.

The V and J genes are TRBV7-9 and TRBJ1-1; D remains unclear. The germline V gene has CDR1 SEHNR and CDR2 FQNEAQ (reference sequence). The V end lost 2 bases, the J end lost 3 bases, and 10 bases lay between the germline ends. This CDR3 is built from 14 residues. The CDR3 region is CASSLQGSYTEAFF. DNA for the CDR3: TGTGCCAGCAGCTTACAAGGGAGCTACACTGAAGCTTTCTTT.

Only a few counts were recorded for this clonotype. The chain recombines TRBV10-3 with TRBJ1-1; 8 positions agree with TRBD1. CDR1 is ENHRY and CDR2 is SYGVKD in the germline V gene. CDR3 length equals 13 residues. The trim removed 7 bases at V and 8 bases at J, leaving 9 bases unmatched. The CDR3 reads CAITRDRGPEAFF. CDR3 sequence (DNA): TGTGCCATCACTAGAGACAGGGGACCCGAAGCTTTCTTT.

This clonotype has just a few counts. V is TRBV24-1 and J is TRBJ2-5, with TRBD1 identical over 10 bases. The CDR3 contains 16 residues. Trimming at V came to 5 bases and at J to 5 bases, leaving 10 bases not matched to a gene. Per germline, CDR1 KGHDR and CDR2 SFDVKD. The CDR3 protein is CATSAPGQGIGETQYF. In nucleotides, the CDR3 is TGTGCCACCAGTGCCCCGGGACAGGGGATCGGGGAGACCCAGTACTTC.

This clonotype was observed a handful of times. This chain uses TRBV20-1 with TRBJ1-2; 7 nucleotides align to TRBD1. V was pared by 0 bases and J by 7 bases, with 11 bases of the junction left unmatched. CDR1 is DFQATT and CDR2 is SNEGSKA in the germline V gene (reference sequence). This CDR3 region has 15 residues. The CDR3 DNA reads as TGCAGTGCTAGAGATGTGGCAGGGGGATTTGCTGGCTACACCTTC. This encodes CSARDVAGGFAGYTF.

The chain employs TRBV11-2 and TRBJ2-1; the match to TRBD2 covers 8 bases. The germline V gene has CDR1 SGHAT and CDR2 FQNNGV. J was trimmed by 10 bases and V by 5 bases; bases with no gene match: 13. The CDR3 is 15 residues long. CDR3 amino acids: CASSPTLAGKGEQFF. CDR3 bases: TGTGCCAGCAGCCCCACCTTAGCGGGGAAGGGCGAGCAGTTCTTC.

The chain uses TRBV11-2 and TRBJ1-2, with D perhaps matching TRBD1 (5 bases). CDR3 size: 15 residues. Germline loops: CDR1 SGHAT, CDR2 FQNNGV. Trimming took off 1 base at V and 1 base at J, with 10 bases between the two ends. CDR3 in DNA: TGTGCCAGCAGCTTAGGACGGGGCGTTAACTATGGCTACACCTTC. It translates to CASSLGRGVNYGYTF. The variable domain in full, with the rest retrieved from reference TRBV11-2 and TRBJ1-2, is EAGVAQSPRYKIIEKRQSVAFWCNPISGHATLYWYQQILGQGPKLLIQFQNNGVVDDSQLPKDRFSAERLKGVDSTLKIQPAKLEDSAVYLCASSLGRGVNYGYTFGSGTRLTVV.

The chain has TRBV6-5 and TRBJ1-6, with D perhaps TRBD1 (5 bases). CDR1 is MNHEY and CDR2 is SVGAGI in the germline V gene. Trimming pared 1 base from V and 8 bases from J, leaving 21 bases between. The CDR3 spans 18 residues. The DNA of the CDR3 is TGTGCCAGCAGTTACTTTTCCACACAAGGGGTCATGGATTCACCCCTCCACTTT. Its translation: CASSYFSTQGVMDSPLHF.

This clonotype came up a few times. This chain links TRBV2 with TRBJ1-1, with 10 bases fitting TRBD1. J gave up 5 bases and V 8 bases, and 8 bases lay outside the gene matches. Germline V gene lookup returns CDR1 SNHLY and CDR2 FYNNEI. The CDR3 sequence is 14 residues long. In nucleotides, the CDR3 is TGTGCCAGCCTGGACAGGGGGTTTGGAACTGAAGCTTTCTTT. This encodes CASLDRGFGTEAFF.

The chain employs TRBV11-2 and TRBJ2-1, with 13 nucleotides matching TRBD2. V lost 1 base, J lost 9 bases, and 3 bases stayed unmatched. From germline, CDR1 is SGHAT and CDR2 FQNNGV. This CDR3 region has 15 residues. The CDR3 sequence is CASSLGTSGSLEQFF. The CDR3 DNA follows: TGTGCCAGCAGCTTAGGGACTAGCGGGAGTCTTGAGCAGTTCTTC.

V gene TRBV2 combines with J gene TRBJ1-4; D perhaps matches TRBD1 (5 bases). Germline CDR1 SNHLY, CDR2 FYNNEI. The V gene lost 4 bases and the J gene lost 7 bases, with 10 bases spanning the gap. The length of the CDR3 is 13 residues. In DNA form, the CDR3 reads TGTGCCAGCAGTGTGGGACGGGTTGAAAAACTGTTTTTT. Encoded protein: CASSVGRVEKLFF.

The J gene is TRBJ2-7, the V gene TRBV2; 7 nucleotides line up with TRBD1. The CDR3 is 12 amino acids. Per germline, CDR1 SNHLY and CDR2 FYNNEI. V shed 8 bases, J shed 2 bases, and the junction held 3 bases outside the gene matches. DNA for the CDR3: TGTGCCAGCTCAGGGACAGCCTACGAGCAGTACTTC. It specifies CASSGTAYEQYF.

The chain links TRBV19 to TRBJ2-1; D uncertain. CDR3 length equals 14 residues. Trimming removed 3 bases from V and 4 bases from J, with 10 bases in between. The germline V gene has CDR1 LNHDA and CDR2 SQIVND (reference sequence). As DNA, the CDR3 is TGTGCCAGTAGTATCGGTACCGCTTACAATGAGCAGTTCTTC. Its translation is CASSIGTAYNEQFF.

V usage is TRBV6-5 and J usage is TRBJ2-7; D perhaps matches TRBD1 (6 bases). The V gene lost 2 bases and the J gene lost 3 bases, with 11 bases spanning the gap. Germline assignment: CDR1 MNHEY and CDR2 SVGAGI. The CDR3 consists of 14 residues. In DNA, the CDR3 is TGTGCCAGCAGTTACCTGACAGGAGACTACGAGCAGTACTTC. It encodes CASSYLTGDYEQYF.

This sequence joins TRBV7-3 and TRBJ2-5; D ambiguous. Germline values: CDR1 SGHTA, CDR2 FQGTGA. Trimming left V 5 bases short and J 2 bases short, with 18 bases between. This CDR3 is 16 amino acids long. The CDR3 DNA reads as TGTGCCAGCAGCACCGTCGGGCGGCCAGGACAAGAGACCCAGTACTTC. Translating gives CASSTVGRPGQETQYF. The variable domain in full, with the rest retrieved from reference TRBV7-3 and TRBJ2-5, is GAGVSQTPSNKVTEKGKYVELRCDPISGHTALYWYRQSLGQGPEFLIYFQGTGAADDSGLPNDRFFAVRPEGSVSTLKIQRTERGDSAVYLCASSTVGRPGQETQYFGPGTRLLVL.

This clonotype has only one observation. The chain recombines TRBV28 with TRBJ1-1, with a weak D call TRBD1 (6 bases). CDR3 length: 13 residues. Germline values: CDR1 MDHEN, CDR2 SYDVKM. The V end was cut by 6 bases, the J end by 4 bases, with 12 bases between. CDR3 DNA sequence: TGTGCCAGCAGATCCCAGGGGACCACTGAAGCTTTCTTT. Its protein product is CASRSQGTTEAFF.

This clonotype turned up a few times. V and J are TRBV6-1 and TRBJ2-1; D could derive from TRBD1 or TRBD2 (5 bases each). Trimming removed 6 bases from V and 16 bases from J, with 22 bases in between. Germline V CDR1 and CDR2: MNHNS, SASEGT. The CDR3 contains 13 residues. CDR3 nucleotide sequence: TGTGCCAGCAGCCAATTCCGGGACCGGAGAAGATTCTTC. As protein: CASSQFRDRRRFF.

The chain has TRBV28 and TRBJ2-5; possibly TRBD2 for D (6 bases). Germline CDR1 MDHEN, CDR2 SYDVKM. V lost 1 base and J lost 5, with 14 bases in between. This CDR3 has 15 residues. In DNA, the CDR3 is TGTGCCAGCAGTTTATCGGACTATGGCCCGGAGACCCAGTACTTC. Amino acids: CASSLSDYGPETQYF. The variable domain in full, completed from reference TRBV28 and TRBJ2-5, reads DVKVTQSSRYLVKRTGEKVFLECVQDMDHENMFWYRQDPGLGLRLIYFSYDVKMKEKGDIPEGYSVSREKKERFSLILESASTNQTSMYLCASSLSDYGPETQYFGPGTRLLVL.

CDR3 nucleotides: TGTGCCAGCAGTTACCGCCAGGGCACAGATACGCAGTATTTT. It encodes CASSYRQGTDTQYF. The J gene is TRBJ2-3, the V gene TRBV6-5, with D hard to call. V shed 2 bases and J shed 1 base, with 7 bases lying between them. The CDR3 contains 14 residues. Germline values: CDR1 MNHEY, CDR2 SVGAGI.

The chain uses TRBV7-2 and TRBJ1-5; the D gene is possibly TRBD1 (6 bases). Per germline, CDR1 SGHTA and CDR2 FQGNSA. This CDR3 has 17 residues. Between the trimmed V and J ends, which lost 5 bases and 0 bases, there was a span of 17 bases. As DNA, the CDR3 is TGTGCCAGCAGCCCGCGGACAGTTTACAATAGCAATCAGCCCCAGCATTTT. Translating it yields CASSPRTVYNSNQPQHF.

The chain has TRBV27 and TRBJ2-1, with a weak D call TRBD2 (5 bases). V was trimmed by 1 base and J by 0 bases, leaving 13 bases between them. CDR3 size: 17 residues. Germline V lookup: CDR1 MNHEY, CDR2 SMNVEV (reference sequence). The DNA for the CDR3 is TGTGCCAGCAGTTTATATGTGAGCACTAGCTCCTACAATGAGCAGTTCTTC. Translated, it gives CASSLYVSTSSYNEQFF.

The chain carries TRBV7-9 and TRBJ1-1, with D unclear. The length of the CDR3 is 13 residues. Germline loops: CDR1 SEHNR, CDR2 FQNEAQ (reference sequence). The V and J ends lost 4 bases and 5 bases respectively, with 11 bases between them. This CDR3 reads CASSSTQGTEAFF. For the CDR3, the DNA is TGTGCCAGCAGCTCCACACAAGGGACTGAAGCTTTCTTT.

The chain employs TRBV11-2 and TRBJ1-1; D remains ambiguous. The CDR3 consists of 13 residues. V shed 1 base and J shed 2 bases, with 5 bases lying between them. From germline, CDR1 is SGHAT and CDR2 FQNNGV. Written as DNA, the CDR3 is TGTGCCAGCAGCTTAGCCAGAAACACTGAAGCTTTCTTT. Translation gives CASSLARNTEAFF. Full variable domain (outside the CDR3, taken from reference TRBV11-2 and TRBJ1-1): EAGVAQSPRYKIIEKRQSVAFWCNPISGHATLYWYQQILGQGPKLLIQFQNNGVVDDSQLPKDRFSAERLKGVDSTLKIQPAKLEDSAVYLCASSLARNTEAFFGQGTRLTVV.